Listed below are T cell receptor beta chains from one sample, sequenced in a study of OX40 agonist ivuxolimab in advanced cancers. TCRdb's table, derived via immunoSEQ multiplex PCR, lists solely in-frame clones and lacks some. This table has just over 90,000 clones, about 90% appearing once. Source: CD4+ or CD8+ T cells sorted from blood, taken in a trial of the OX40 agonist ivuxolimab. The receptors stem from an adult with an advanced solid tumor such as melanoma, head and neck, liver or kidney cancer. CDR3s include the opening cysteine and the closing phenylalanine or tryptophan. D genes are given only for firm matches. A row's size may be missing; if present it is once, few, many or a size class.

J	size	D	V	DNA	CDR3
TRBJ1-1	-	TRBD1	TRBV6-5	TGTGCCAGCAGTCCCGGGACAGTGAACACTGAAGCTTTCTTT	CASSPGTVNTEAFF
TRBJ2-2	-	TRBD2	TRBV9	TGTGCCAGCAGCGCACAGCCGGGACTAGCGGGACAAACCGGGGAGCTGTTTTTT	CASSAQPGLAGQTGELFF
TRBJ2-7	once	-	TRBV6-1	TGTGCCAGCAGTGAAGCGCGGGTGGCGGGGATCTACGAGCAGTACTTC	CASSEARVAGIYEQYF
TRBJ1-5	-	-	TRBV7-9	TGTGCCAGCAGCGGCGGGTCAGGCGATCAGCCCCAGCATTTT	CASSGGSGDQPQHF
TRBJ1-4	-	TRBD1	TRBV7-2	TGTGCCAGCAGCCCCGCCGGGACAGTTAATGAAAAACTGTTTTTT	CASSPAGTVNEKLFF
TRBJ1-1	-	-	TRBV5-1	TGCGCCAGCAGCTTGGTCAGGGGCTCGGACACTGAAGCTTTCTTT	CASSLVRGSDTEAFF
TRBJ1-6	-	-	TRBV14	TGTGCCAGCAGCAAAACCAGGGGAGGTGGTAGTTCACCCCTCCACTTT	CASSKTRGGGSSPLHF
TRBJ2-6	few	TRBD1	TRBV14	TGTGCCAGCAGCCAAAAACAGGGGCTCTACGGGGCCAACGTCCTGACTTTC	CASSQKQGLYGANVLTF
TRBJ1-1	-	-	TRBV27	TGTGCCAGCAGTTTAAGGCCTAGCACTGAAGCTTTCTTT	CASSLRPSTEAFF
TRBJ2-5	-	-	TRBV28	TGTGCCAGCAGTTTAGATACTAGCAGAGAGACCCAGTACTTC	CASSLDTSRETQYF
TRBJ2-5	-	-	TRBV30	TGTGCCTGGAGATCAGGGGCGGGAGAGACCCAGTACTTC	CAWRSGAGETQYF
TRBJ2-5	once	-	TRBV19	TGTGCCAGTAGTATGGCACACTACCAAGAGACCCAGTACTTC	CASSMAHYQETQYF